The 11 T cell receptor beta chains listed next were all sequenced from one sample in a study of shared clonotypes between healthy human individuals. Profiling relied on immunoSEQ multiplex PCR, and the TCRdb table lists in-frame clones only, not all of them. Among about 490,000 clones, 79% were seen once, and the ten largest hold 9.5% to 15%. Sequenced: PBMCs. The receptors were gathered from a woman aged 40 to 55 in good health. Some clones in this sample may be carry-over from other donors' samples.

The chain carries TRBV7-9 and TRBJ2-7; 11 bases fit TRBD1. CDR1 and CDR2 (germline): SEHNR, FQNEAQ (reference sequence). The CDR3 is 15 amino acids. Losses at the gene ends were 5 bases for V and 4 bases for J; bases not matched to a gene: 7. The CDR3 DNA reads as TGTGCCAGCAGCCCAAGGACAGGGGGCGGATACGAGCAGTACTTC. This gives the protein CASSPRTGGGYEQYF. The variable domain in full, with the rest retrieved from reference TRBV7-9 and TRBJ2-7, is DTGVSQNPRHKITKRGQNVTFRCDPISEHNRLYWYRQTLGQGPEFLTYFQNEAQLEKSRLLSDRFSAERPKGSFSTLEIQRTEQGDSAMYLCASSPRTGGGYEQYFGPGTRLTVT.

This chain connects TRBV11-2 to TRBJ2-3; 7 bases fit TRBD2. Per germline, CDR1 SGHAT and CDR2 FQNNGV. V was clipped by 5 bases and J by 6 bases; unmatched bases: 17. The CDR3 is 17 residues long. Written as DNA, the CDR3 is TGTGCCAGCAGCCCTCCGGGCGTCGGGGCGGGAGTTGATACGCAGTATTTT. Protein: CASSPPGVGAGVDTQYF.

The chain employs TRBV10-2 and TRBJ2-5; D call uncertain. Germline loops: CDR1 WSHSY, CDR2 SAAADI. Trimming took 4 bases from V and 2 from J, leaving 5 bases between them. CDR3 length: 12 residues. CDR3 in amino acids: CASSAKQETQYF. For the CDR3, the DNA is TGCGCCAGCAGTGCGAAGCAAGAGACCCAGTACTTC.

V usage is TRBV5-6 and J usage is TRBJ2-7; 8 bases fit TRBD1. The V gene end was trimmed by 5 bases and the J gene end by 4 bases; junction bases not matched to a gene: 8. The CDR3 covers 14 residues. CDR1 is SGHDT and CDR2 is YYEEEE in the germline V gene. This CDR3 is CASSTGQGWYEQYF. In DNA, the CDR3 is TGTGCCAGCAGTACAGGACAGGGATGGTACGAGCAGTACTTC.

The rearrangement uses TRBV29-1 and TRBJ2-1; D is perhaps TRBD1 or TRBD2 (5 bases each). The V gene's germline CDR1 is SQVTM and CDR2 ANQGSEA. V gave up 2 bases and J gave up 11 bases, with 19 bases separating them. This CDR3 region has 14 residues. As DNA, the CDR3 is TGCAGCGTTGAATTAGTGGGACCTATAAATCAGCAGTTCTTC. Amino acid sequence: CSVELVGPINQQFF.

This chain connects TRBV6-5 to TRBJ2-3; D unclear. The V end was cut by 6 bases, the J end by 6 bases, with 10 bases between. The V gene's germline CDR1 is MNHEY and CDR2 SVGAGI. CDR3 length: 12 amino acids. For the CDR3, the DNA is TGTGCCAGCAGCCGAGCCGCGGATACGCAGTATTTT. It encodes CASSRAADTQYF.

The sample holds a few counts of this clone. This sequence joins TRBV7-9 and TRBJ1-2; 7 bases agree with TRBD1. Germline CDR1 SEHNR, CDR2 FQNEAQ (reference sequence). CDR3 size: 18 residues. The ends lost 5 bases at V and 4 bases at J; junction bases unmatched: 19. CDR3 sequence: CASSHATPDRVPGYGYTF. The CDR3 nucleotides read TGTGCCAGCAGCCACGCCACCCCTGACAGGGTTCCTGGCTATGGCTACACCTTC.

This chain connects TRBV18 to TRBJ2-5; D gene unclear. V was shortened by 2 bases and J by 1 base, with 14 bases between the two germline ends. This CDR3 is 16 amino acids long. In germline, CDR1 is KGHSH, CDR2 LQKENI. In DNA, the CDR3 is TGTGCCAGCTCACCAAGGCGCTCTACGACCCAAGAGACCCAGTACTTC. Translation: CASSPRRSTTQETQYF.

This clone has more than one count but fewer than ten. This chain uses TRBV7-2 with TRBJ2-1, with TRBD1 identical over 8 bases. With V trimmed by 9 bases and J by 0 bases, 7 bases remained unmatched. The germline CDR1 and CDR2 sequences are SGHTA and FQGNSA. The CDR3 consists of 15 residues. CDR3 DNA: TGTGCCAGTGCGGGACAGGCGAGCTCCTACAATGAGCAGTTCTTC. This translates into CASAGQASSYNEQFF.

CDR3 DNA: TGTGCCAGCAGTTTGCAGGGCACGGCTCCCCGATCTAACTATGGCTACACCTTC. Residues: CASSLQGTAPRSNYGYTF. The chain carries TRBV28 and TRBJ1-2; tentatively, D is TRBD1 (5 bases). The CDR3 is 18 residues long. Trimming stripped 3 bases from V and 0 bases from J, with 20 bases between. From germline, CDR1 is MDHEN and CDR2 SYDVKM.

This clone showed up many times. The junction differs from germline at one of its ends, possibly a read error. The V gene is TRBV6-1, the J gene TRBJ2-3; TRBD2 is a possible D gene (6 bases). This CDR3 is 16 amino acids long. Germline CDR1 is MNHNS and CDR2 is SASEGT. The CDR3 bases are TGTGCCAGCAGGGAAGGGCTAGGCACGGGGGTTAATACGCAGTATTTT. Its translation: CASREGLGTGVNTQYF.